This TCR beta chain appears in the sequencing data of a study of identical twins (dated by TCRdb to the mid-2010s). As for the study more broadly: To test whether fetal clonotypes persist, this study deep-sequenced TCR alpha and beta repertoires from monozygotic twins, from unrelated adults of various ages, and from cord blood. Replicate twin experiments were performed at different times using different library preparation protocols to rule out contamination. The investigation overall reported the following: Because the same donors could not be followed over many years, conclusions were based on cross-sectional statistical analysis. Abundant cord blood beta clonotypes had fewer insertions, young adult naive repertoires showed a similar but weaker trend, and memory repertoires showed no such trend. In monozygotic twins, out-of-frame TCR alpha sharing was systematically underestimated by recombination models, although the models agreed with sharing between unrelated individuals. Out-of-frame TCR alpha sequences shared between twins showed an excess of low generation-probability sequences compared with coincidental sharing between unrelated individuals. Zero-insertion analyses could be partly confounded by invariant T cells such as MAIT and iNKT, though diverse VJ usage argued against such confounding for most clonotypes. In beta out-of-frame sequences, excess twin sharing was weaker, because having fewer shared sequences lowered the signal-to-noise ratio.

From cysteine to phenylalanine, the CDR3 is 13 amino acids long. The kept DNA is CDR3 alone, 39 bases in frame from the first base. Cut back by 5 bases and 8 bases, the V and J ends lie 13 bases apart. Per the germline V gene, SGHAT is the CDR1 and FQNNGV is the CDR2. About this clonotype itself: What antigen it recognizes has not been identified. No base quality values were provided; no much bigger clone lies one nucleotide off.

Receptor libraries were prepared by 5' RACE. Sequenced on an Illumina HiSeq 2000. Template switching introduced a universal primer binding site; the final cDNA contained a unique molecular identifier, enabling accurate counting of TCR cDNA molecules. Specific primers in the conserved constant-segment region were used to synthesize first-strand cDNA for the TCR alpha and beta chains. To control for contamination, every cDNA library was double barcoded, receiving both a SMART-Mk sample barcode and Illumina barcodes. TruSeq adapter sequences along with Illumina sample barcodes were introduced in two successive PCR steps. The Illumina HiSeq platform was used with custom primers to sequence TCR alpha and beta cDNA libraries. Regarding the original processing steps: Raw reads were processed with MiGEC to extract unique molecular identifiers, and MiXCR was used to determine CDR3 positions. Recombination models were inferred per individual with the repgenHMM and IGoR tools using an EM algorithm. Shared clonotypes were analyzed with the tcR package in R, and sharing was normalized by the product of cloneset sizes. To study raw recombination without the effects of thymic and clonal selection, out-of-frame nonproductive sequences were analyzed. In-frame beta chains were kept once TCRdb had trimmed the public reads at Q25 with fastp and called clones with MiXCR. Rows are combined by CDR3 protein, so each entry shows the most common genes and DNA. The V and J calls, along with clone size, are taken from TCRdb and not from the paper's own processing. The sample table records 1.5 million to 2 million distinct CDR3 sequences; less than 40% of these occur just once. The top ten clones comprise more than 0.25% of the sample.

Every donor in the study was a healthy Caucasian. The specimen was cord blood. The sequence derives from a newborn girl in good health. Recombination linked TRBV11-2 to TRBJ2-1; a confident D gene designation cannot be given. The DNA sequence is TGTGCCAGCAGCGTCAGGAGCCGCGATGAGCAGTTCTTC. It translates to CASSVRSRDEQFF.